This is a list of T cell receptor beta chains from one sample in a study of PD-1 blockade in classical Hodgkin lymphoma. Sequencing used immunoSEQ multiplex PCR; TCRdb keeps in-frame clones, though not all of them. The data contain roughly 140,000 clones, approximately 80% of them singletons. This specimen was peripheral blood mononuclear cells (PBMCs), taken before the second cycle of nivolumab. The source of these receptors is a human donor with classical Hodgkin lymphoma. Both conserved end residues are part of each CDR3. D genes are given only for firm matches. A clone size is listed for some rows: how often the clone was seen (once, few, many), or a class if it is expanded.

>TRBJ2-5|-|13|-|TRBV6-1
CASSLDWAETQYF
TGTGCCAGCAGTCTTGACTGGGCAGAGACCCAGTACTTC
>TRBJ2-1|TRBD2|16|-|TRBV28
CASSLWFTSGTNEQFF
TGTGCCAGCAGTTTATGGTTTACTAGCGGGACGAATGAGCAGTTCTTC
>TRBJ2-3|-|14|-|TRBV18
CASSPLTPTDTQYF
TGTGCCAGCTCACCATTGACCCCCACAGATACGCAGTATTTT
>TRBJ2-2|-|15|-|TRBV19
CASSPWTAVTGELFF
TGTGCCAGTAGTCCGTGGACAGCCGTGACCGGGGAGCTGTTTTTT
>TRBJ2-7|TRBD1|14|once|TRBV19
CASSGQGGPYEQYF
TGTGCCAGTAGTGGACAGGGTGGCCCCTACGAGCAGTACTTC
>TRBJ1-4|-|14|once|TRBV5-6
CASSLGRRNEKLFF
TGTGCCAGCAGCTTGGGACGTCGGAATGAAAAACTGTTTTTT
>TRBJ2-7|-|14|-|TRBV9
CASSVDSRRYEQYF
TGTGCCAGCAGCGTAGATAGCAGAAGGTACGAGCAGTACTTC
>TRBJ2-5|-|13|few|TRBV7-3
CASSPDQQETQYF
TGTGCCAGCAGCCCGGATCAGCAAGAGACCCAGTACTTC
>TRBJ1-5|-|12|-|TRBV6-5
CASSEEDQPQHF
TGTGCCAGCAGTGAAGAGGATCAGCCCCAGCATTTT
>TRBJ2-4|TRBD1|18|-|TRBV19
CASRSIETLGQSKHIQYF
TGTGCCAGTAGAAGTATCGAGACCCTGGGACAGTCCAAGCACATTCAGTACTTC
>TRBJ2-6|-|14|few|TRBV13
CASSLDGGANVLTF
TGTGCCAGCAGCTTAGACGGAGGGGCCAACGTCCTGACTTTC
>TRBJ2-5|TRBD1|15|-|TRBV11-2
CASSLRDRVWETQYF
TGTGCCAGCAGCTTAAGAGACAGGGTGTGGGAGACCCAGTACTTC
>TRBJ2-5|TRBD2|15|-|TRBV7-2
CASSRSRLAEETQYF
TGTGCCAGCAGCCGCAGCAGGCTAGCGGAGGAGACCCAGTACTTC
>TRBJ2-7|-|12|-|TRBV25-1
CASSDPTYEQYF
TGTGCCAGCAGTGATCCTACCTACGAGCAGTACTTC
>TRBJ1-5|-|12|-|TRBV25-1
CASSDFGGPQHF
TGTGCCAGCAGTGATTTTGGGGGCCCCCAGCATTTT
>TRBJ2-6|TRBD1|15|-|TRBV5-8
CASSWTGFGANVLTF
TGTGCCAGCAGCTGGACAGGGTTCGGGGCCAACGTCCTGACTTTC
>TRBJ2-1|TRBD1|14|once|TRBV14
CASSQGGTGRWQFF
TGTGCCAGCAGCCAAGGAGGGACAGGGAGATGGCAGTTCTTC
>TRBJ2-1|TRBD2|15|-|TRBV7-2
CASSPPSGRANEQFF
TGTGCCAGCAGCCCCCCGAGCGGGAGGGCCAATGAGCAGTTCTTC
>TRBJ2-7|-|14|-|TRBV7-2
CASSSQPGPYEQYF
TGTGCCAGCAGCTCACAGCCGGGGCCCTACGAGCAGTACTTC
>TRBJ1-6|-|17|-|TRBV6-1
CASSEVGLKADNSPLHF
TGTGCCAGCAGTGAAGTGGGCCTGAAGGCAGACAATTCACCCCTCCACTTT
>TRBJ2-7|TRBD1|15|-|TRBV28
CARRNPGQGVVEQYF
TGTGCCAGAAGGAATCCGGGACAGGGGGTGGTCGAGCAGTACTTC
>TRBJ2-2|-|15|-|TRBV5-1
CASSLVLSDTGELFF
TGCGCCAGCAGCTTGGTTCTATCGGACACCGGGGAGCTGTTTTTT
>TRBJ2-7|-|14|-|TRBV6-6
CASSPPGDSYEQYF
TGTGCCAGCAGTCCTCCAGGGGACTCCTACGAGCAGTACTTC
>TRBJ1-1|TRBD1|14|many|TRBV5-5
CASSATGGRDEAFF
TGTGCCAGCAGCGCAACAGGGGGCCGGGATGAAGCTTTCTTT
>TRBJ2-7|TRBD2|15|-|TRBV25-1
CASSGFQAGAYEQYF
TGTGCCAGCAGTGGGTTCCAAGCGGGAGCCTACGAGCAGTACTTC
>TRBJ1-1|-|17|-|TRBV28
CASSLPVGAGADTEAFF
TGTGCCAGCAGTTTACCCGTTGGGGCGGGGGCGGACACTGAAGCTTTCTTT
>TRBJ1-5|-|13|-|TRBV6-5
CASSLTGNQPQHF
TGTGCCAGCAGTCTTACCGGCAATCAGCCCCAGCATTTT
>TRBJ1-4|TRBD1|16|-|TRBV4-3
CASSQDRGQGYEKLFF
TGCGCCAGCAGCCAAGATCGAGGACAGGGGTATGAAAAACTGTTTTTT
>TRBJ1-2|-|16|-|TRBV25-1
CASSHLGVLGLHGYTF
TGTGCCAGCAGCCACTTAGGGGTACTGGGTCTCCATGGCTACACCTTC
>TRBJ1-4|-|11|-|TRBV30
CARETNEKLFF
TGTGCGCGGGAAACTAATGAAAAACTGTTTTTT
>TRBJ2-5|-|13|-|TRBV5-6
CASSRGRQETQYF
TGTGCCAGCAGCCGGGGTCGCCAAGAGACCCAGTACTTC
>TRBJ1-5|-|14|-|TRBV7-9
CASSQVTDNQPQHF
TGTGCCAGCAGCCAAGTGACAGACAATCAGCCCCAGCATTTT
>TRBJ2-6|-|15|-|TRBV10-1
CASSGRSGGANVLTF
TGCGCCAGCAGTGGGAGGTCGGGAGGGGCCAACGTCCTGACTTTC
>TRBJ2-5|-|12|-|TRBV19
CASSTQEGNQYF
TGTGCCAGTAGTACCCAGGAAGGGAACCAGTACTTC
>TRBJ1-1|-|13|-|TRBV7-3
CASSLQPNTEAFF
TGTGCCAGCAGCTTACAGCCAAACACTGAAGCTTTCTTT
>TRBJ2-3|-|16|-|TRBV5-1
CASRGYGGVVTDTQYF
TGCGCCAGCAGAGGGTATGGGGGAGTGGTCACAGATACGCAGTATTTT
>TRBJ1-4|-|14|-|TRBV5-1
CASSLSATNEKLFF
TGCGCCAGCAGCCTAAGCGCAACTAATGAAAAACTGTTTTTT
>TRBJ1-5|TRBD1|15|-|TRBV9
CASSETGTSNQPQHF
TGTGCCAGCAGCGAGACAGGGACCAGCAATCAGCCCCAGCATTTT
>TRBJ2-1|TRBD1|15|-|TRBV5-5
CASSQGQGDYNEQFF
TGTGCCAGCAGCCAAGGACAGGGGGATTACAATGAGCAGTTCTTC
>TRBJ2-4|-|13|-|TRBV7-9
CASSLEAMDIQYF
TGTGCCAGCAGCTTAGAGGCTATGGACATTCAGTACTTC